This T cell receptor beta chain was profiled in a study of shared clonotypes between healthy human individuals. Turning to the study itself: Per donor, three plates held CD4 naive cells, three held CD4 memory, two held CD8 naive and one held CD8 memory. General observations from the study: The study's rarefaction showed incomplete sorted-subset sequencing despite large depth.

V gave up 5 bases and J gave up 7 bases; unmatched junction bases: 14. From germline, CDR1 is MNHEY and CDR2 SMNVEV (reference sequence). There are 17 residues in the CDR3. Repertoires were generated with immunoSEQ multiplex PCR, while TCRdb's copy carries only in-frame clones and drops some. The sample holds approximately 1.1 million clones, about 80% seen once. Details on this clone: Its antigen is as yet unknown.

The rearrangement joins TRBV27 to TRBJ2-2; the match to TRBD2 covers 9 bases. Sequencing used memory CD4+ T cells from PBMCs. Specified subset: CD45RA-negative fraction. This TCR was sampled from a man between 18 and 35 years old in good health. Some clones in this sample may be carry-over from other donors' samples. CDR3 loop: CASSLFRLAGLSGELFF. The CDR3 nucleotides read TGTGCCAGCAGTCTCTTTAGGCTAGCGGGATTGAGCGGGGAGCTGTTTTTT.